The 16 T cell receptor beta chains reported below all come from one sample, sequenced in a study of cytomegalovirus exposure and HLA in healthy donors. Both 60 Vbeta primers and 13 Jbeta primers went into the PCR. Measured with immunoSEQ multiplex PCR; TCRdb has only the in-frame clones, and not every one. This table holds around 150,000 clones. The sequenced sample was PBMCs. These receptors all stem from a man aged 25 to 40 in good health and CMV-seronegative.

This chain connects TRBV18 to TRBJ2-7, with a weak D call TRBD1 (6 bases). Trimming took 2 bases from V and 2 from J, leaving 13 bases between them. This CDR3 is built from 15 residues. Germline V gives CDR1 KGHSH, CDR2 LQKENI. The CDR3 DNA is TGTGCCAGCTCACCATACGTGGCAGGGGCCTACGAGCAGTACTTC. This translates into CASSPYVAGAYEQYF.

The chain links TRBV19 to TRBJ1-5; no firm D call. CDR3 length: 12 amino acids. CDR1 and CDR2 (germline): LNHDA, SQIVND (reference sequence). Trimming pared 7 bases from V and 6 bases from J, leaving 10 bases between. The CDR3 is CASMAGSQPQHF. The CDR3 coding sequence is TGTGCCAGTATGGCGGGGAGTCAGCCCCAGCATTTT.

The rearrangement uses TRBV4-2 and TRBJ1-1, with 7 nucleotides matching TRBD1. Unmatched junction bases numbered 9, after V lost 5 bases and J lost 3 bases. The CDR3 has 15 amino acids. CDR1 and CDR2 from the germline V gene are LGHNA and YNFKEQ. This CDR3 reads CASSVRQGMDTEAFF. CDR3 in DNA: TGTGCCAGCAGCGTTCGACAGGGCATGGACACTGAAGCTTTCTTT.

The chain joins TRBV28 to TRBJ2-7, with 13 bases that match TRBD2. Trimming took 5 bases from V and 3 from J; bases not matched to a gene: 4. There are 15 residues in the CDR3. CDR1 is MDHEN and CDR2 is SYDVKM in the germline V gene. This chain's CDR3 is CASSPGLAGVYEQYF. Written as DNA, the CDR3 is TGTGCCAGCAGTCCCGGACTAGCGGGAGTCTACGAGCAGTACTTC.

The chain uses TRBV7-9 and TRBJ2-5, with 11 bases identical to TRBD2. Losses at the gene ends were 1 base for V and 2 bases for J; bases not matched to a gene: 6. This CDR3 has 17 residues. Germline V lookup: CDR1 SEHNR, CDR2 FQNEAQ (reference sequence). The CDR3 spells CASSLVAVAGGQETQYF. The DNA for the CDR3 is TGTGCCAGCAGCTTAGTGGCTGTAGCGGGAGGGCAAGAGACCCAGTACTTC.

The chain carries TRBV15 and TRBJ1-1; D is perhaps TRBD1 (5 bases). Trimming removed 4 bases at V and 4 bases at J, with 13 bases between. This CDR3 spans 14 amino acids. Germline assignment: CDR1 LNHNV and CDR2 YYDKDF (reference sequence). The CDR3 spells CATSKNQGGTEAFF. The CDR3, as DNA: TGTGCCACCAGCAAAAATCAGGGAGGCACTGAAGCTTTCTTT.

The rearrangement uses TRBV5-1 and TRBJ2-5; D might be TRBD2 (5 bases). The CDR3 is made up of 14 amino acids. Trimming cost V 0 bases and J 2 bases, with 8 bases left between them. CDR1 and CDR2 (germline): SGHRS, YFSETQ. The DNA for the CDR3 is TGCGCCAGCAGCTTGGCTAGCAAACAAGAGACCCAGTACTTC. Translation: CASSLASKQETQYF.

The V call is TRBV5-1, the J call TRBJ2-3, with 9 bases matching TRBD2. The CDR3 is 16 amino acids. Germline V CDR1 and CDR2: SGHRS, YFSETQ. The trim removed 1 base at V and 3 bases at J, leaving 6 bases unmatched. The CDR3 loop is CASSLNGLAGTDTQYF. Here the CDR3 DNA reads TGCGCCAGCAGCTTGAATGGTCTAGCGGGAACAGATACGCAGTATTTT.

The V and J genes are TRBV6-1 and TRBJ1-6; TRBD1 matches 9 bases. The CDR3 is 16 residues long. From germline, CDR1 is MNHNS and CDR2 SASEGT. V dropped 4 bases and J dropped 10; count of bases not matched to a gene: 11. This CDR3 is CASSARRDRVLSPLHF. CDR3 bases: TGTGCCAGCAGTGCTCGCCGGGACAGGGTATTGTCACCCCTCCACTTT.

This CDR3 is CASSYSGGRQGEAFF. DNA of the CDR3: TGTGCCAGCAGTTACTCCGGGGGACGACAGGGAGAAGCTTTCTTT. The chain couples TRBV6-5 to TRBJ1-1; 7 bases match TRBD1. The CDR3 length is 15 residues. The V and J ends lost 0 bases and 8 bases, in that order; junction bases with no gene match: 9. Per germline, CDR1 MNHEY and CDR2 SVGAGI.

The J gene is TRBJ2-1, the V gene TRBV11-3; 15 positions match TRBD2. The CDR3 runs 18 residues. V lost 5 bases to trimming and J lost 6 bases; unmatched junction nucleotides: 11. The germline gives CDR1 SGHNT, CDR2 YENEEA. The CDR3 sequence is CASSHGTSGRYAANEQFF. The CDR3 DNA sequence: TGTGCCAGCAGCCACGGGACTAGCGGGAGGTATGCGGCCAATGAGCAGTTCTTC. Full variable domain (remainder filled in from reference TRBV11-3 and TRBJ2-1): EAGVVQSPRYKIIEKKQPVAFWCNPISGHNTLYWYLQNLGQGPELLIRYENEEAVDDSQLPKDRFSAERLKGVDSTLKIQPAELGDSAVYLCASSHGTSGRYAANEQFFGPGTRLTVL.

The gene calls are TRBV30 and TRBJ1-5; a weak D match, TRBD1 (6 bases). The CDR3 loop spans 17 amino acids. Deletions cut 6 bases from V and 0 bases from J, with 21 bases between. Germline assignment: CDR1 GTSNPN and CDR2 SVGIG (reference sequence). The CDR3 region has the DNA TGTGCCTGCCGAGCGGGACACGAACTTTATAGCAATCAGCCCCAGCATTTT. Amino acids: CACRAGHELYSNQPQHF. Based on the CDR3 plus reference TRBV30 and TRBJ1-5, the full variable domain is SQTIHQWPATLVQPVGSPLSLECTVEGTSNPNLYWYRQAAGRGLQLLFYSVGIGQISSEVPQNLSASRPQDRQFILSSKKLLLSDSGFYLCACRAGHELYSNQPQHFGDGTRLSIL.

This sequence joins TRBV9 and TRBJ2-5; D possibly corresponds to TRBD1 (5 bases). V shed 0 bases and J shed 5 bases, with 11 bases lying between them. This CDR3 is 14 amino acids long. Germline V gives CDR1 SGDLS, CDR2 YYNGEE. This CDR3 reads CASSVGRVGETQYF. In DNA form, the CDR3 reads TGTGCCAGCAGCGTAGGCAGGGTGGGGGAGACCCAGTACTTC.

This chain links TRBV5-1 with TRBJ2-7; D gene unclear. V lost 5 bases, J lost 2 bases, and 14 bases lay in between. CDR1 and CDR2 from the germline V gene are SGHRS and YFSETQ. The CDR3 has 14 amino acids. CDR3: CASSPHREAYEQYF. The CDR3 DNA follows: TGCGCCAGCAGTCCCCACCGTGAGGCCTACGAGCAGTACTTC.

The CDR3 DNA reads TGTGCCAGTAAAGGTAGCGGGAGGGCCGAAGAAGAGACCCAGTACTTC. Its translation is CASKGSGRAEEETQYF. The chain employs TRBV19 and TRBJ2-5; 11 nucleotides agree with TRBD2. Germline CDR1 and CDR2: LNHDA and SQIVND (reference sequence). Trimming took 7 bases from V and 3 from J; bases not matched to a gene: 10. This CDR3 comprises 16 residues.

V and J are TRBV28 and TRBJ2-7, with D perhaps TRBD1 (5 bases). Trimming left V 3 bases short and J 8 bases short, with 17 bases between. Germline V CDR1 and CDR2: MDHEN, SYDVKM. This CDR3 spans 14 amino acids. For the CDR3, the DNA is TGTGCCAGCAGTTTTCCCAGAGACAGCCGCCAGCAGTACTTC. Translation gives CASSFPRDSRQQYF. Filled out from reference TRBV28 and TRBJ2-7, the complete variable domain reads DVKVTQSSRYLVKRTGEKVFLECVQDMDHENMFWYRQDPGLGLRLIYFSYDVKMKEKGDIPEGYSVSREKKERFSLILESASTNQTSMYLCASSFPRDSRQQYFGPGTRLTVT.